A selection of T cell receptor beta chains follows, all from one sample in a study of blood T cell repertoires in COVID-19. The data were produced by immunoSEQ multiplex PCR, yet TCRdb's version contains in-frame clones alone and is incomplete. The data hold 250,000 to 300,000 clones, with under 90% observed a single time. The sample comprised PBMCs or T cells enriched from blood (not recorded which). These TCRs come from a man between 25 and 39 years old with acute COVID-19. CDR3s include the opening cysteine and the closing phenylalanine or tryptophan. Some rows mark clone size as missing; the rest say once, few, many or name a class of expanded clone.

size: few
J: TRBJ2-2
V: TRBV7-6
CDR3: CASSIDRVGTGELFF

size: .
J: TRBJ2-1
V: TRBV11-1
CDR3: CASSGTGGFDEQFF

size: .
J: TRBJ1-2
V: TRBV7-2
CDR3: CASSLAQQGHGYTF

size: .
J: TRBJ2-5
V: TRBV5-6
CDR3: CASSYWTSGRKETQYF

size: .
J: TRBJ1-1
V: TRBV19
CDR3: CASNLGRGTEAFF

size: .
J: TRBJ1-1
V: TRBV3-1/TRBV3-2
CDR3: CASTRTGGSTEAFF

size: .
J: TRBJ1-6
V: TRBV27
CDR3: CASSLDRGPNSPLHF

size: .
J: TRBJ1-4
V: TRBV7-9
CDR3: CASSSTGPPNEKLFF

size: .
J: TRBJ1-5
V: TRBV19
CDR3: CASSLNGQPNQPQHF

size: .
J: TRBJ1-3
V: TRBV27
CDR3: CASRNRVLGNTIYF